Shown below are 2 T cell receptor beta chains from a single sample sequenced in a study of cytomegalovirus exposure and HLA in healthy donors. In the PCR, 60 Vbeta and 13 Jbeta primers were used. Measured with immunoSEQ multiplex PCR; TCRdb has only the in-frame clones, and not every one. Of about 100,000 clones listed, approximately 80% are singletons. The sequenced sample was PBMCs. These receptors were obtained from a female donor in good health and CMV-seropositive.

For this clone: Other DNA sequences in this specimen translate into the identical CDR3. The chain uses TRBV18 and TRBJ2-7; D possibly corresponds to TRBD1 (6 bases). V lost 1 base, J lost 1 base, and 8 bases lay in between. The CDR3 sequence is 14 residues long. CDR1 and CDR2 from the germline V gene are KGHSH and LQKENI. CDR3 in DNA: TGTGCCAGCTCACCACGGGACACTTCCTACGAGCAGTACTTC. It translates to CASSPRDTSYEQYF.

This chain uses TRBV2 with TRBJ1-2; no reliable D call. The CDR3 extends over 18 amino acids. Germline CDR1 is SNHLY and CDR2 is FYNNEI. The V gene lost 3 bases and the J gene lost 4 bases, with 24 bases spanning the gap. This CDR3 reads CASSDSLIELNAGYGYTF. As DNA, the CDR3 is TGTGCCAGCAGTGATTCCTTGATCGAGCTTAACGCCGGCTATGGCTACACCTTC.